This entry is about one TCR beta chain. Its antigen is not known. This entry comes from a study of somatic mutations in cytotoxic T cells in rheumatoid arthritis. Germline assignment: CDR1 MNHEY and CDR2 SMNVEV (reference sequence). This CDR3 has 11 residues. Losses at the gene ends were 6 bases for V and 11 bases for J; bases not matched to a gene: 6. The table came from immunoSEQ multiplex PCR; TCRdb's copy has only in-frame clones and leaves some out. Among 5,500 to 6,500 clones listed, about 84% were seen once. Study-wide findings and caveats: Unlike healthy controls, rheumatoid arthritis patients had CD8+ clonality that increased with age. Of some 67 patients, fewer than 10 had a largest CD8+ clone that exceeded 20% of CD8+ cells.

This receptor was identified in a woman aged 45-59 years with rheumatoid arthritis. Material: CD8+ T cells sorted from blood. The gene calls are TRBV27 and TRBJ1-1; TRBD1 agrees at 7 bases. CDR3 nucleotide sequence: TGTGCCAGCAGCAGTACAGGGGTGGCTTTCTTT. Residues: CASSSTGVAFF.